The rows below give T cell receptor beta chains drawn from one sample of a study of blood T cells in healthy people across ages. TCRdb re-called the 5' RACE reads through MiXCR, storing one row per CDR3 protein. The sample records 1.5 million to 2 million distinct CDR3 sequences, approximately 28% being singletons. The sequencing sample was made of blood. These receptors all come from a woman younger than 45 in good health. Each CDR3 is given with its conserved first and last residue. Fields, in order: J gene, clone size, V gene, D gene, CDR3 protein, CDR3 DNA. The D gene is left open where the match is weak. Expanded clones get a size class; other rows say once, few or many, or leave the size out.

J gene: TRBJ1-5; clone size: .; V gene: TRBV6-5; D gene: .; CDR3 protein: CASSIQGVNQPQHF; CDR3 DNA: TGTGCCAGCAGTATACAGGGAGTTAATCAGCCCCAGCATTTT
J gene: TRBJ2-6; clone size: .; V gene: TRBV5-1; D gene: .; CDR3 protein: CASSLGYGANVLTF; CDR3 DNA: TGCGCCAGCAGCTTGGGGTATGGGGCCAACGTCCTGACTTTC
J gene: TRBJ2-1; clone size: few; V gene: TRBV2; D gene: .; CDR3 protein: CASSEDLASHNEQFF; CDR3 DNA: TGTGCCAGCAGTGAAGACCTAGCCTCCCACAATGAGCAGTTCTTC
J gene: TRBJ1-2; clone size: .; V gene: TRBV27; D gene: .; CDR3 protein: CASSLYVGGGYTF; CDR3 DNA: TGTGCCAGCAGTTTGTACGTCGGGGGTGGCTACACCTTC
J gene: TRBJ1-1; clone size: once; V gene: TRBV5-6; D gene: .; CDR3 protein: CASSPVGGMNTEAFF; CDR3 DNA: TGTGCCAGCAGTCCCGTTGGAGGAATGAACACTGAAGCTTTCTTT
J gene: TRBJ1-2; clone size: few; V gene: TRBV27; D gene: .; CDR3 protein: CASSFNRAYGYTF; CDR3 DNA: TGTGCCAGCAGTTTTAACAGGGCCTATGGCTACACCTTC
J gene: TRBJ2-5; clone size: few; V gene: TRBV6-2/TRBV6-3; D gene: TRBD2; CDR3 protein: CASSYSTPRTSGQETQYF; CDR3 DNA: TGTGCCAGCAGTTACTCGACTCCCCGGACTAGCGGACAAGAGACCCAGTACTTC
J gene: TRBJ2-3; clone size: .; V gene: TRBV7-9; D gene: .; CDR3 protein: CASQQTHGTDTQYF; CDR3 DNA: TGTGCCAGCCAGCAGACCCACGGCACAGATACGCAGTATTTT
J gene: TRBJ2-7; clone size: .; V gene: TRBV20-1; D gene: TRBD1; CDR3 protein: CSAGNQGAFSPEQYF; CDR3 DNA: TGCAGTGCTGGAAACCAGGGGGCGTTTTCCCCCGAGCAGTACTTC
J gene: TRBJ2-4; clone size: .; V gene: TRBV27; D gene: .; CDR3 protein: CASSPWTGAKNIQYF; CDR3 DNA: TGTGCCAGCAGTCCTTGGACGGGAGCCAAAAACATTCAGTACTTC
J gene: TRBJ2-3; clone size: many; V gene: TRBV5-1; D gene: .; CDR3 protein: CASSPGPTDTQYF; CDR3 DNA: TGTGCCAGCAGCCCCGGGCCCACAGATACGCAGTATTTT
J gene: TRBJ2-5; clone size: .; V gene: TRBV6-5; D gene: TRBD2; CDR3 protein: CASCPGLNWEQYF; CDR3 DNA: TGTGCCAGCTGTCCGGGACTAAACTGGGAACAGTACTTC
J gene: TRBJ2-5; clone size: few; V gene: TRBV24-1; D gene: .; CDR3 protein: CATSGGSGETQYF; CDR3 DNA: TGTGCCACCAGTGGAGGGAGCGGGGAGACCCAGTACTTC
J gene: TRBJ1-2; clone size: few; V gene: TRBV5-1; D gene: .; CDR3 protein: CASSPGEGDYGYTF; CDR3 DNA: TGCGCCAGCAGCCCGGGCGAGGGGGACTATGGCTACACCTTC
J gene: TRBJ2-4; clone size: few; V gene: TRBV20-1; D gene: .; CDR3 protein: CSAPTSSYIQYF; CDR3 DNA: TGCAGTGCACCGACTAGTTCATACATTCAGTACTTC
J gene: TRBJ2-7; clone size: .; V gene: TRBV5-1; D gene: TRBD1; CDR3 protein: CASSLDFGTGNEQYF; CDR3 DNA: TGCGCCAGCAGCTTGGATTTCGGGACAGGGAACGAGCAGTACTTC
J gene: TRBJ2-7; clone size: .; V gene: TRBV28; D gene: TRBD1; CDR3 protein: CASSTTGTGGYEQYF; CDR3 DNA: TGTGCCAGCAGTACAACCGGGACAGGGGGATACGAGCAGTACTTC
J gene: TRBJ2-1; clone size: few; V gene: TRBV12-3/TRBV12-4; D gene: .; CDR3 protein: CASRAALTIPFF; CDR3 DNA: TGTGCCAGCAGGGCCGCACTGACGATTCCGTTCTTC
J gene: TRBJ2-1; clone size: few; V gene: TRBV12-3/TRBV12-4; D gene: TRBD1; CDR3 protein: CASSTYRGSVNEQFF; CDR3 DNA: TGTGCCAGCAGCACATACAGGGGGTCTGTGAATGAGCAGTTCTTC
J gene: TRBJ1-5; clone size: .; V gene: TRBV7-8; D gene: .; CDR3 protein: CASSLVNQPLHF; CDR3 DNA: TGTGCCAGCAGCTTAGTGAATCAGCCCCTGCATTTT
J gene: TRBJ1-2; clone size: .; V gene: TRBV28; D gene: .; CDR3 protein: CASTLGGIRTYGYTF; CDR3 DNA: TGTGCCAGCACCCTAGGAGGAATTCGAACCTATGGCTACACCTTC
J gene: TRBJ2-5; clone size: .; V gene: TRBV20-1; D gene: TRBD2; CDR3 protein: CSASSGGAETQYF; CDR3 DNA: TGCAGTGCTAGTAGCGGGGGGGCTGAGACCCAGTACTTC
J gene: TRBJ1-5; clone size: .; V gene: TRBV6-5; D gene: TRBD1; CDR3 protein: CASSYRRGLGQPQHF; CDR3 DNA: TGTGCCAGCAGTTACCGCAGGGGGCTGGGGCAGCCCCAGCATTTT
J gene: TRBJ1-1; clone size: few; V gene: TRBV25-1; D gene: .; CDR3 protein: CASSDPAVNTEAFF; CDR3 DNA: TGTGCCAGCAGTGATCCGGCGGTGAACACTGAAGCTTTCTTT
J gene: TRBJ2-6; clone size: few; V gene: TRBV6-2/TRBV6-3; D gene: .; CDR3 protein: CASSFTRGSGANVLTF; CDR3 DNA: TGTGCCAGCAGTTTCACCCGAGGCTCTGGGGCCAACGTCCTGACTTTC
J gene: TRBJ2-1; clone size: .; V gene: TRBV7-9; D gene: TRBD2; CDR3 protein: CASSLSGSPRNEQFF; CDR3 DNA: TGTGCCAGCAGCCTCAGCGGGAGTCCCCGCAATGAGCAGTTCTTC
J gene: TRBJ1-1; clone size: .; V gene: TRBV7-6; D gene: .; CDR3 protein: CAWHTGTEAFF; CDR3 DNA: TGTGCCTGGCACACCGGCACTGAAGCTTTCTTT
J gene: TRBJ2-7; clone size: many; V gene: TRBV20-1; D gene: .; CDR3 protein: CSARPRTETPYEQYF; CDR3 DNA: TGCAGTGCTAGACCCCGGACAGAAACACCCTACGAGCAGTACTTC
J gene: TRBJ1-6; clone size: .; V gene: TRBV9; D gene: .; CDR3 protein: CASSVIGNSPLHF; CDR3 DNA: TGTGCCAGCAGCGTGATTGGAAATTCACCCCTCCACTTT
J gene: TRBJ2-5; clone size: .; V gene: TRBV3-1; D gene: TRBD1; CDR3 protein: CASSQFPGQGWEQYF; CDR3 DNA: TGTGCCAGCAGCCAATTTCCGGGACAGGGATGGGAGCAGTACTTC
J gene: TRBJ2-7; clone size: few; V gene: TRBV11-2; D gene: .; CDR3 protein: CASSGPLYEQYF; CDR3 DNA: TGTGCCAGCAGCGGACCCCTATACGAGCAGTACTTC
J gene: TRBJ2-7; clone size: many; V gene: TRBV12-3/TRBV12-4; D gene: TRBD2; CDR3 protein: CASSPGGSGYEQYF; CDR3 DNA: TGTGCCAGCAGCCCCGGGGGGTCTGGCTACGAGCAGTACTTC
J gene: TRBJ2-7; clone size: few; V gene: TRBV27; D gene: TRBD1; CDR3 protein: CASSSPGQETYEQYF; CDR3 DNA: TGTGCCAGCAGTTCCCCGGGACAGGAAACCTACGAGCAGTACTTC
J gene: TRBJ2-7; clone size: once; V gene: TRBV5-1; D gene: TRBD2; CDR3 protein: CASSLVAGGKNEQYF; CDR3 DNA: TGCGCCAGCAGCTTGGTAGCGGGGGGGAAAAATGAGCAGTACTTC
J gene: TRBJ1-4; clone size: .; V gene: TRBV4-3; D gene: TRBD1; CDR3 protein: CASGQLTGTVNEKLFF; CDR3 DNA: TGCGCCAGCGGCCAACTAACCGGGACAGTGAATGAAAAACTGTTTTTT
J gene: TRBJ1-5; clone size: .; V gene: TRBV12-5; D gene: .; CDR3 protein: CASGRNQPQHF; CDR3 DNA: TGTGCTAGTGGTCGAAATCAGCCCCAGCATTTT
J gene: TRBJ2-7; clone size: many; V gene: TRBV20-1; D gene: .; CDR3 protein: CSGMGGPLYEQYF; CDR3 DNA: TGCAGTGGAATGGGGGGCCCTCTCTACGAGCAGTACTTC
J gene: TRBJ1-2; clone size: .; V gene: TRBV7-2; D gene: TRBD1; CDR3 protein: CASSLAGQAINYGHTF; CDR3 DNA: TGTGCCAGCAGCTTAGCGGGACAGGCAATTAACTATGGCCACACCTTC
J gene: TRBJ2-7; clone size: many; V gene: TRBV7-2; D gene: .; CDR3 protein: CASSSIRAHEQYF; CDR3 DNA: TGTGCCAGCAGCTCGATCCGCGCTCACGAGCAGTACTTC
J gene: TRBJ1-1; clone size: few; V gene: TRBV7-9; D gene: .; CDR3 protein: CASSSRATTEAFF; CDR3 DNA: TGTGCCAGCAGCTCCCGGGCGACCACTGAAGCTTTCTTT
J gene: TRBJ2-7; clone size: many; V gene: TRBV3-1; D gene: .; CDR3 protein: CASSQDRDEQYF; CDR3 DNA: TGTGCCAGCAGCCAAGATAGAGACGAGCAGTACTTC
J gene: TRBJ2-7; clone size: .; V gene: TRBV10-2; D gene: TRBD2; CDR3 protein: CVSSEAGGSKTKYF; CDR3 DNA: TGCGTCAGCAGTGAAGCGGGGGGGTCCAAGACCAAGTACTTC
J gene: TRBJ1-2; clone size: few; V gene: TRBV9; D gene: TRBD1; CDR3 protein: CASSVQQGNGYTF; CDR3 DNA: TGTGCCAGCAGCGTTCAACAGGGGAATGGCTACACCTTC
J gene: TRBJ2-7; clone size: few; V gene: TRBV27; D gene: .; CDR3 protein: CASRGFGTGTYEQYF; CDR3 DNA: TGTGCCAGCAGGGGGTTTGGCACGGGAACCTACGAGCAGTACTTC
J gene: TRBJ2-4; clone size: .; V gene: TRBV2; D gene: TRBD2; CDR3 protein: CASSERSGGYNEQYF; CDR3 DNA: TGTGCCAGCAGTGAAAGGAGCGGGGGGTACAATGAGCAGTACTTC
J gene: TRBJ2-7; clone size: .; V gene: TRBV6-5; D gene: .; CDR3 protein: CASSYSPPSAHNEQYF; CDR3 DNA: TGTGCCAGCAGTTACTCCCCTCCTTCCGCCCACAATGAGCAGTACTTC